The 17 T cell receptor beta chains below were found in one sample sequenced in a study of cytomegalovirus exposure and HLA in healthy donors. Use of 60 Vbeta and 13 Jbeta primers characterized the PCR. The data were produced by immunoSEQ multiplex PCR, yet TCRdb's version contains in-frame clones alone and is incomplete. The sample totals under 60,000 clones. The sequenced sample consisted of PBMCs. These receptors all stem from a woman aged 25 to 39 in good health and CMV-seropositive.

The V gene is TRBV27, the J gene TRBJ2-7; 9 bases are a match to TRBD1. Germline values: CDR1 MNHEY, CDR2 SMNVEV (reference sequence). The CDR3 contains 14 residues. With V trimmed by 6 bases and J by 3 bases, 6 bases remained unmatched. CDR3 in amino acids: CASSRSTGGYEQYF. The CDR3 bases are TGTGCCAGCAGCCGTTCGACAGGGGGCTACGAGCAGTACTTC.

The chain employs TRBV12-5 and TRBJ2-2; D perhaps matches TRBD2 (5 bases). The germline V and J ends were trimmed by 9 bases and 2 bases, with 10 bases remaining between them. Germline V gene sequence: CDR1 LGHNT, CDR2 FRNRAP. This CDR3 comprises 13 residues. The CDR3, as DNA: TGTGCTAGCCGCGGGCCAAACACCGGGGAGCTGTTTTTT. This sequence encodes CASRGPNTGELFF.

The rearrangement joins TRBV9 to TRBJ1-2, with 8 bases matching TRBD1. The CDR3 covers 16 residues. CDR1 is SGDLS, CDR2 YYNGEE, per germline. J lost 5 bases, V lost 0 bases, and 9 bases had no gene match. This CDR3 is CASSVDVTGDIYGYTF. The CDR3 DNA sequence: TGTGCCAGCAGCGTAGATGTGACAGGGGATATATATGGCTACACCTTC.

The rearrangement links TRBV5-6 to TRBJ1-2; D ambiguous. The CDR3 has 16 residues. CDR1 is SGHDT, CDR2 YYEEEE, per germline. Between the trimmed V and J ends, which lost 0 bases and 5 bases, there was a span of 17 bases. The CDR3 bases are TGTGCCAGCAGCTTGGAACATACCACTGTCAGGTATGGCTACACCTTC. Its protein product is CASSLEHTTVRYGYTF.

J is TRBJ2-7 and V is TRBV7-9; 9 bases match TRBD2. CDR3 length equals 16 residues. In germline, CDR1 is SEHNR, CDR2 FQNEAQ (reference sequence). Unmatched junction bases numbered 7, after V lost 2 bases and J lost 2 bases. DNA of the CDR3: TGTGCCAGCAGCTTATCACTAGCGGGCGGAGCCTACGAGCAGTACTTC. The encoded protein is CASSLSLAGGAYEQYF.

The V gene is TRBV5-1, the J gene TRBJ2-1; weak D call: TRBD2 (6 bases). CDR3 length: 16 residues. The germline V gene has CDR1 SGHRS and CDR2 YFSETQ. Between the trimmed V and J ends, which lost 4 bases and 3 bases, there was a span of 17 bases. CDR3 DNA: TGCGCCAGCAGCCAACTCGGGGGAAATAGCTACAATGAGCAGTTCTTC. It codes for CASSQLGGNSYNEQFF.

The rearrangement joins TRBV6-1 to TRBJ1-1; 7 positions agree with TRBD1. After removal of 3 bases from V and 1 base from J, the junction contained 8 bases not matched to a gene. The CDR3 is 16 residues long. The germline CDR1 and CDR2 sequences are MNHNS and SASEGT. For the CDR3, the DNA is TGTGCCAGCAGTGATACAGGGGCCATATCGAACACTGAAGCTTTCTTT. It specifies CASSDTGAISNTEAFF.

The chain employs TRBV6-1 and TRBJ2-3; the D gene is possibly TRBD2 (5 bases). Trimming removed 5 bases at V and 2 bases at J, with 11 bases between. This CDR3 is built from 14 residues. Looked up from germline, CDR1 is MNHNS and CDR2 is SASEGT. The DNA of the CDR3 is TGTGCCAGCAGTACCTGGACTTCCACAGATACGCAGTATTTT. It yields the protein CASSTWTSTDTQYF.

V is TRBV12-2 and J is TRBJ2-7; TRBD1 is the table's D call, not checked against the DNA. TRBV12-2 is an annotated pseudogene. The CDR3 spans 16 residues. CDR3 loop: CASRLPPRQGSHEQYF. CDR3 DNA sequence: TGTGCAAGTCGCTTACCCCCGAGACAGGGATCCCACGAGCAGTACTTC.

The chain combines TRBV13 with TRBJ2-3, with 10 bases aligning to TRBD2. Per the germline V gene, CDR1 is PRHDT and CDR2 is FYEKMQ (reference sequence). The CDR3 consists of 16 residues. V was pared by 5 bases and J by 1 base, with 6 bases of the junction left unmatched. The CDR3 bases are TGTGCCAGCAGCCGTGCCGGGACTAGCGGCACAGATACGCAGTATTTT. Translating gives CASSRAGTSGTDTQYF.

The CDR3 loop is CASSVSAGVRPYEQYF. Here the CDR3 DNA reads TGTGCCAGCAGCGTAAGTGCGGGAGTGAGACCCTACGAGCAGTACTTC. V and J are TRBV9 and TRBJ2-7, with 7 positions matching TRBD2. In germline, CDR1 is SGDLS, CDR2 YYNGEE. The CDR3 is 16 amino acids. V dropped 1 base and J dropped 2; count of bases not matched to a gene: 9.

V usage is TRBV9 and J usage is TRBJ2-3, with TRBD2 identical over 10 bases. This CDR3 contains 16 residues. CDR1 and CDR2 (germline): SGDLS, YYNGEE. J lost 2 bases, V lost 4 bases, and 7 bases had no gene match. The DNA of the CDR3 is TGTGCCAGCAGCCTAGAGCGGGGGGGGTTCACAGATACGCAGTATTTT. Translated, it gives CASSLERGGFTDTQYF.

This sequence joins TRBV4-2 and TRBJ1-2; a weak D match, TRBD1 (5 bases). The ends were cut back, 4 bases at V and 4 bases at J, with 7 bases in the middle. The CDR3 runs to 12 residues. The germline gives CDR1 LGHNA, CDR2 YNFKEQ. Here the CDR3 DNA reads TGTGCCAGCAGCCCCCAGGGCTATGGCTACACCTTC. It encodes CASSPQGYGYTF.

V usage is TRBV5-1 and J usage is TRBJ2-5; 10 bases are shared with TRBD2. Germline V gene lookup returns CDR1 SGHRS and CDR2 YFSETQ. J was trimmed by 3 bases and V by 2 bases; bases with no gene match: 1. This CDR3 comprises 14 residues. CDR3 nucleotides: TGCGCCAGCAGCTTCACTAGCGGGAAAGAGACCCAGTACTTC. Its translation is CASSFTSGKETQYF.

The chain employs TRBV6-5 and TRBJ1-2; tentatively, D is TRBD1 (6 bases). Germline-derived CDR1 and CDR2 are MNHEY and SVGAGI. The CDR3 is 15 residues long. Between the trimmed V and J ends, which lost 0 bases and 7 bases, there was a span of 15 bases. This CDR3 reads CASSYSIPGVAGYTF. The CDR3 DNA is TGTGCCAGCAGTTACTCAATCCCAGGGGTGGCTGGCTACACCTTC.

The chain combines TRBV5-1 with TRBJ2-7; D may be TRBD1 (7 bases). Germline CDR1 and CDR2: SGHRS and YFSETQ. This CDR3 has 15 residues. Trimming cost V 4 bases and J 2 bases, with 16 bases left between them. The CDR3 region is CASSPDQGGPYEQYF. The CDR3 nucleotides read TGCGCCAGCAGCCCGGACCAGGGGGGCCCCTACGAGCAGTACTTC.

The gene calls are TRBV20-1 and TRBJ2-3; D not certain. V gave up 2 bases and J gave up 6 bases, with 6 bases separating them. Germline assignment: CDR1 DFQATT and CDR2 SNEGSKA (reference sequence). This CDR3 comprises 11 residues. The chain's CDR3 is CSARPRDTQYF. Here the CDR3 DNA reads TGCAGTGCTAGACCCCGGGATACGCAGTATTTT.